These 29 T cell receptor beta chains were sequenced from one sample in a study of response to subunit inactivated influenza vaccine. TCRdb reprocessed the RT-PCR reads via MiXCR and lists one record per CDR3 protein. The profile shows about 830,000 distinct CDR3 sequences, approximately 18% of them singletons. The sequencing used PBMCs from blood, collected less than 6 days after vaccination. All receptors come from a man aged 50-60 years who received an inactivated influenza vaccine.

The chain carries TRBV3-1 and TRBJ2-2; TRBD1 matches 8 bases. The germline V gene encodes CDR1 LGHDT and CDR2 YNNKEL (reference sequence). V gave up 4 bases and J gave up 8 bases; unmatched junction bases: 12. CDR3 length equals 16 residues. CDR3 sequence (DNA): TGTGCCAGCAGCCGAAGCCTTAGGACAGGGACAGGGGAGCTGTTTTTT. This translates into CASSRSLRTGTGELFF.

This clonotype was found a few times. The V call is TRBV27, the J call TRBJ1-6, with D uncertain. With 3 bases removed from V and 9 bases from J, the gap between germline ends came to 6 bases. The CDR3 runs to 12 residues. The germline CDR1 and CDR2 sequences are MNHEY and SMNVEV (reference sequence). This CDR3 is CASSFERSPLHF. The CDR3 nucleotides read TGTGCCAGCAGTTTCGAACGTTCACCCCTCCACTTT.

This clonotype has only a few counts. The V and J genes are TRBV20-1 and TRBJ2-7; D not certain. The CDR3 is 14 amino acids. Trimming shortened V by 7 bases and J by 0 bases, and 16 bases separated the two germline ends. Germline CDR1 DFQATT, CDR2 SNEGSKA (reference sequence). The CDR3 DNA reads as TGCAGTGGCACAACGGTGCAGACCTCCTACGAGCAGTACTTC. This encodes CSGTTVQTSYEQYF.

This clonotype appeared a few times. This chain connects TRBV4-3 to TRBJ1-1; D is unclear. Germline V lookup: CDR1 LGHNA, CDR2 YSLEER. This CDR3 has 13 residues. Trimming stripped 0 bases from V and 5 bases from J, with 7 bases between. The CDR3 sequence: CASSQDIWTEAFF. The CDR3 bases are TGCGCCAGCAGCCAAGATATATGGACTGAAGCTTTCTTT.

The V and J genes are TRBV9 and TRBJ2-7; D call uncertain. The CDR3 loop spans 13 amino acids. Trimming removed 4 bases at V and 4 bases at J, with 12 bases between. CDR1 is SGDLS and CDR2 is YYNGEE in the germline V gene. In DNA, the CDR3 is TGTGCCAGCAGCCGACATGGCGCTTACGAGCAGTACTTC. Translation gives CASSRHGAYEQYF.

CDR3 in amino acids: CASSRSRGNEQFF. CDR3 nucleotides: TGCGCCAGCAGCAGATCACGGGGCAATGAGCAGTTCTTC. The chain recombines TRBV5-1 with TRBJ2-1; perhaps TRBD2 as D (5 bases). CDR3 length: 13 amino acids. V was cut by 4 bases and J by 6 bases, with 11 bases left in between. In germline, CDR1 is SGHRS, CDR2 YFSETQ.

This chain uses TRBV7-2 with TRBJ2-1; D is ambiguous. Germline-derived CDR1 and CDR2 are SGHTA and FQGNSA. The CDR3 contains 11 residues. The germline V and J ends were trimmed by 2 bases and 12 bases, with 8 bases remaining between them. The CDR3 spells CASSLSGPQFF. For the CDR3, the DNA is TGTGCCAGCAGCTTATCAGGACCGCAGTTCTTC.

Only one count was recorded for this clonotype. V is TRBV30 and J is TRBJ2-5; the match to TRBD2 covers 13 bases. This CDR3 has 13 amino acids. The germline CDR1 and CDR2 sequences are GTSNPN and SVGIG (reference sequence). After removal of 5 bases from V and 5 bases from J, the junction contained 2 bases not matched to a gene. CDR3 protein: CAWGLAGAETQYF. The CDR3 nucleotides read TGTGCCTGGGGACTAGCGGGGGCGGAGACCCAGTACTTC.

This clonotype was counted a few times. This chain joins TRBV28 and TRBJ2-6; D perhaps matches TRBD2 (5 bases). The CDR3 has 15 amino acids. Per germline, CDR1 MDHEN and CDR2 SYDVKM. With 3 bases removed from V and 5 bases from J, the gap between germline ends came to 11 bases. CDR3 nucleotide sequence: TGTGCCAGCAGTTTGAGGGCCTTCTGGGCCAACGTCCTGACTTTC. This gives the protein CASSLRAFWANVLTF.

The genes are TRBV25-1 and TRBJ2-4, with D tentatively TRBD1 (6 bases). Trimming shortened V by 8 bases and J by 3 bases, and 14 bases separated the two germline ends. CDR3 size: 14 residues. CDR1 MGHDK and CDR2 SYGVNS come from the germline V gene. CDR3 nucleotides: TGTGCCAGCCGGTCAACAGGGTTCAAAAACATTCAGTACTTC. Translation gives CASRSTGFKNIQYF.

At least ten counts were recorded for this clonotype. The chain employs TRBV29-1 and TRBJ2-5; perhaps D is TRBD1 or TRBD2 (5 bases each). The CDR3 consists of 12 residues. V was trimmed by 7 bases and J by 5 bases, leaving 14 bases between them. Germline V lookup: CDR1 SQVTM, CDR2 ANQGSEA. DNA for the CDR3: TGCAGCGGGGCCCCAGGGACGGAGACCCAGTACTTC. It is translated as CSGAPGTETQYF.

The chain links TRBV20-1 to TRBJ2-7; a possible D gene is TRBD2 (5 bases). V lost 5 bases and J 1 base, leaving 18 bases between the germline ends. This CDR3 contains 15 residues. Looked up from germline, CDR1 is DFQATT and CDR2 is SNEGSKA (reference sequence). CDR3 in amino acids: CSAAPVDLRSYEQYF. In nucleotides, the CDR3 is TGCAGTGCTGCGCCGGTGGACTTAAGGTCCTACGAGCAGTACTTC.

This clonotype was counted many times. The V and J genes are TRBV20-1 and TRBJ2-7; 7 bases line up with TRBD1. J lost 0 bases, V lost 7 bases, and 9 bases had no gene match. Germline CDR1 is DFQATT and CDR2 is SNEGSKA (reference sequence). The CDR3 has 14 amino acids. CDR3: CSGEDRLRSYEQYF. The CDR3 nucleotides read TGCAGTGGAGAGGACAGGTTGCGCTCCTACGAGCAGTACTTC.

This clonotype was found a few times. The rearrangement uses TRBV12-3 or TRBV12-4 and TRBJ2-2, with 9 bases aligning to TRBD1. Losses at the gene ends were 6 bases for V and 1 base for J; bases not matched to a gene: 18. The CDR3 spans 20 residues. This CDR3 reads CASSSNPDRGAGGNTGELFF. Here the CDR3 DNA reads TGTGCCAGCAGCTCCAACCCGGACAGGGGCGCCGGGGGGAACACCGGGGAGCTGTTTTTT.

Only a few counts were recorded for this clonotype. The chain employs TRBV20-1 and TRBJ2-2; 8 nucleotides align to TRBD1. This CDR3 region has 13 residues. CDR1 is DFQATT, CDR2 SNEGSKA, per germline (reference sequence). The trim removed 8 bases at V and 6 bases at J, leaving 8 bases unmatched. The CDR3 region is CSMTGDAAGELFF. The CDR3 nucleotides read TGCAGTATGACAGGGGACGCGGCCGGGGAGCTGTTTTTT.

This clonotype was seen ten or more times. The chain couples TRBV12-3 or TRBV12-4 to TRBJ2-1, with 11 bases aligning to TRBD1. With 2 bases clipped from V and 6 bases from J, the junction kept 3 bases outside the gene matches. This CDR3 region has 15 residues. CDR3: CASSLRDRGSNEQFF. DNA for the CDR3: TGTGCCAGCAGTTTACGGGACAGGGGGAGCAATGAGCAGTTCTTC.

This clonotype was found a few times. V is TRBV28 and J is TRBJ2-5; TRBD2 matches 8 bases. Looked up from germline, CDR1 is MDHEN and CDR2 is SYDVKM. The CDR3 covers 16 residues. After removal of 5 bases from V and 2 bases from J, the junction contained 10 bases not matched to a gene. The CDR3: CASSALSTSGQETQYF. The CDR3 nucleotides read TGTGCCAGCAGTGCCCTTAGTACTAGCGGTCAAGAGACCCAGTACTTC.

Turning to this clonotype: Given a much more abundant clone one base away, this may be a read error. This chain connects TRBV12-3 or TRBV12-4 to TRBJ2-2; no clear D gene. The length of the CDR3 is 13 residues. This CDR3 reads CASSPQNTGQLFF. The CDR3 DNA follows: TGTGCCAGCAGTCCCCAGAACACCGGGCAGCTGTTTTTT.

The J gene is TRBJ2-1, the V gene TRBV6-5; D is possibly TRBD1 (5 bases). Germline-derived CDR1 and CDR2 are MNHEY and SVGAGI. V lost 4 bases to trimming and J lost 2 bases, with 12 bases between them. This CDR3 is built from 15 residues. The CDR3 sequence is CASSSATGTYNEQFF. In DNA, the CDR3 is TGTGCCAGCAGTTCGGCAACAGGAACCTACAATGAGCAGTTCTTC.

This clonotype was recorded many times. This CDR3 is CASSPGTVGGNTIYF. The CDR3 coding sequence is TGTGCCAGCAGCCCCGGGACAGTAGGTGGAAACACCATATATTTT. V gene TRBV9 combines with J gene TRBJ1-3, with 7 bases that match TRBD1. The V segment lost 4 bases and the J segment 3 bases; nucleotides outside the gene matches: 7. The germline CDR1 and CDR2 sequences are SGDLS and YYNGEE. The CDR3 sequence is 15 residues long.

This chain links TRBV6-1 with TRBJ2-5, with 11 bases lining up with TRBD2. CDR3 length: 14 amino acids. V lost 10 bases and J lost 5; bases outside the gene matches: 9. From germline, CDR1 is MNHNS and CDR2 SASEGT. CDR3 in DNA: TGTGCCACCTCGATAGCGGGAGGGCCGGAGACCCAGTACTTC. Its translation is CATSIAGGPETQYF.

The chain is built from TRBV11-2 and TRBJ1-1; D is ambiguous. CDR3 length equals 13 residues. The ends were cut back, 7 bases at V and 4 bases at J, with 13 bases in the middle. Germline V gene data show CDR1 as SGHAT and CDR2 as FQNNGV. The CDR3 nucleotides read TGTGCCAGCACTCGCTCACTGGGCACTGAAGCTTTCTTT. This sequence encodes CASTRSLGTEAFF.

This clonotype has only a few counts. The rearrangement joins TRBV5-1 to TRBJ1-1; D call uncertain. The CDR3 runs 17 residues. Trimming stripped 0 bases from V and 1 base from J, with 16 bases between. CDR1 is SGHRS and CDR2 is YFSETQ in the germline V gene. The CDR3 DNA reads TGCGCCAGCAGCTTGGAGCTGCTCCGAGGCGGGAACACTGAAGCTTTCTTT. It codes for CASSLELLRGGNTEAFF.

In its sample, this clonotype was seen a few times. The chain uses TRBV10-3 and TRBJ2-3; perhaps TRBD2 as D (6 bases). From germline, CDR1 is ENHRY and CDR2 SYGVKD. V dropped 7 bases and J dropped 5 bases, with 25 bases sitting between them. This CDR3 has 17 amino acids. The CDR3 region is CAIKPRDDGSLGDTQYF. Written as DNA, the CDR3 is TGTGCCATCAAGCCCCGCGATGACGGGAGCCTAGGAGATACGCAGTATTTT.

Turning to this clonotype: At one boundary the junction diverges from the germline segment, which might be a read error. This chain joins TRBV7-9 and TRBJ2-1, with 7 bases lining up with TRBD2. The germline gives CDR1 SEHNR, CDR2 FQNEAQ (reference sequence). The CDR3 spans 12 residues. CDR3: CASSPGETSLGF. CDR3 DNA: TGTGCCAGCAGCCCCGGGGAGACTAGCCTCGGATTC.

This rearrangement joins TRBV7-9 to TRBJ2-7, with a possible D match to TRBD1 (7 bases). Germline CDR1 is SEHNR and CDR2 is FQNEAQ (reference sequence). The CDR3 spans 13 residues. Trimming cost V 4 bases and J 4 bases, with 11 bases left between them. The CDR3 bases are TGTGCCAGCAGCTCCGGGGGACAGTACGAGCAGTACTTC. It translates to CASSSGGQYEQYF.

The CDR3: CASSDGTSGIYEQFF. CDR3 DNA sequence: TGTGCCAGCAGCGACGGGACTAGCGGGATCTATGAGCAGTTCTTC. The V call is TRBV2, the J call TRBJ2-1, with 13 bases identical to TRBD2. The CDR3 totals 15 residues. CDR1 SNHLY and CDR2 FYNNEI come from the germline V gene. Trimming at V came to 6 bases and at J to 8 bases, leaving 7 bases not matched to a gene.

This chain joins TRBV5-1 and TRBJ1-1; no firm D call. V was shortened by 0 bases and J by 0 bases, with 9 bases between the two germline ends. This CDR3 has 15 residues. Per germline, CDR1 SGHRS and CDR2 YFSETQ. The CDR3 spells CASSLVGNMNTEAFF. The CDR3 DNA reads TGCGCCAGCAGCTTGGTCGGGAATATGAACACTGAAGCTTTCTTT.

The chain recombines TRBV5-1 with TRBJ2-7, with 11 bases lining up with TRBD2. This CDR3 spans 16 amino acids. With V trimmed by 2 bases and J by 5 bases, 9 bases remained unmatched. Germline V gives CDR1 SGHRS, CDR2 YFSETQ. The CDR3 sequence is CASSFTTSGGPNEQYF. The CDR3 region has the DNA TGCGCCAGCAGCTTCACCACTAGCGGGGGTCCTAACGAGCAGTACTTC.